This T cell receptor beta chain is from a study of control samples from healthy donors and cancer patients. This CDR3 has 14 amino acids. Germline assignment: CDR1 SGHNT and CDR2 YYREEE (reference sequence). V was trimmed by 4 bases and J by 3 bases, leaving 14 bases between them. Clones were read by immunoSEQ multiplex PCR, and TCRdb kept only the in-frame ones, dropping some. The data contain about 100,000 clones, roughly 87% of them singletons. The TCR was taken from a woman in her forties or fifties in good health. The V and J genes are TRBV5-4 and TRBJ2-7, with a weak D call TRBD2 (6 bases). The material sequenced was blood. CDR3 region: CASSIRGGNYEQYV. The CDR3 DNA is TGTGCCAGCAGCATACGTGGAGGGAACTACGAGCAGTACGTC.